Listed below are T cell receptor beta chains from one sample, sequenced in a study of blood T cell repertoires in COVID-19. Assay: immunoSEQ multiplex PCR; the TCRdb copy retains only in-frame clones and omits some. The sample yields a few hundred thousand clones, around 85% seen once. The sequencing sample was made of peripheral blood. Source of these receptors: a woman in her thirties who had recovered from COVID-19. Both conserved end residues are part of each CDR3. The order of the fields is V gene, J gene, clone size, D gene, CDR3 protein, CDR3 DNA. D genes are given only for firm matches. The size entry is marked missing in some rows and otherwise reads once, few, many or a size class.

TRBV3-1/TRBV3-2,TRBJ1-2,once,.,CASSLGGPYGYTF,TGTGCCAGCTCTCTGGGGGGTCCCTATGGCTACACCTTC
TRBV24-1,TRBJ2-7,.,TRBD1,CATSMGTGSYEQYF,TGTGCCACCAGTATGGGGACAGGGTCCTACGAGCAGTACTTC
TRBV2,TRBJ1-2,.,TRBD1,CASSEGTGRYGYTF,TGTGCCAGCAGTGAAGGGACAGGGCGATATGGCTACACCTTC
TRBV28,TRBJ2-3,.,TRBD2,CASSPQRGGGTDTQYF,TGTGCCAGCAGTCCCCAAAGGGGAGGGGGCACAGATACGCAGTATTTT
TRBV19,TRBJ2-7,.,TRBD1,CASSIDLTVWGQSSYEQYF,TGTGCCAGTAGTATAGATCTTACTGTATGGGGACAGAGCTCCTACGAGCAGTACTTC
TRBV10-2,TRBJ1-2,few,.,CASSGGQFSGYTF,TGCGCCAGCAGTGGAGGGCAGTTTAGTGGCTACACCTTC
TRBV7-3,TRBJ2-2,.,TRBD1,CASSSATGATGELFF,TGTGCCAGCAGCTCGGCTACAGGGGCCACCGGGGAGCTGTTTTTT
TRBV5-1,TRBJ2-5,.,.,CASSTVSGYQETQYF,TGCGCCAGCAGCACCGTTAGCGGATACCAAGAGACCCAGTACTTC
TRBV7-9,TRBJ2-2,few,.,CASSLAGRNTGELFF,TGTGCCAGCAGCTTAGCCGGGAGGAACACCGGGGAGCTGTTTTTT
TRBV28,TRBJ2-2,.,TRBD2,CASRSGKDTGELFF,TGTGCCAGCCGAAGCGGGAAAGACACCGGGGAGCTGTTTTTT
TRBV28,TRBJ2-7,.,.,CASSSRAYEQYF,TGTGCCAGCAGTTCCAGGGCCTACGAGCAGTACTTC
TRBV3-1/TRBV3-2,TRBJ1-2,.,TRBD1,CASSQRTGRYGYTF,TGTGCCAGCAGCCAAAGGACAGGAAGGTATGGCTACACCTTC
TRBV12-3/TRBV12-4,TRBJ2-7,.,.,CASTSGSDYEQYF,TGTGCCAGCACTTCCGGGTCCGACTACGAGCAGTACTTC
TRBV12-3/TRBV12-4,TRBJ1-2,.,TRBD1,CASRGQVVYGYTF,TGTGCCAGCAGGGGACAGGTGGTGTATGGCTACACCTTC
TRBV7-9,TRBJ2-7,few,TRBD2,CASSLEDSGWGSYEQYF,TGTGCCAGCAGCTTAGAAGATAGCGGGTGGGGTTCGTACGAGCAGTACTTC
TRBV2,TRBJ2-3,.,.,CASSEEGDTQYF,TGTGCCAGCAGTGAAGAGGGGGATACGCAGTATTTT
TRBV19,TRBJ2-5,.,TRBD1,CASSRQGASETQYF,TGTGCCAGTAGTCGACAGGGGGCAAGTGAGACCCAGTACTTC
TRBV28,TRBJ1-1,.,TRBD1,CASSLRRGVNTEAFF,TGTGCCAGCAGTTTACGCAGGGGGGTGAACACTGAAGCTTTCTTT
TRBV4-1,TRBJ1-2,.,TRBD1,CASSHGQGAAGYTF,TGCGCCAGCAGCCACGGACAGGGCGCTGCTGGCTACACCTTC
TRBV27,TRBJ2-1,.,TRBD2,CASSLQLAIGEQFF,TGTGCCAGCAGCCTACAACTAGCGATAGGTGAGCAGTTCTTC
TRBV18,TRBJ1-5,.,.,CASSLQSNQPQHF,TGTGCCAGCTCACTACAGAGCAATCAGCCCCAGCATTTT
TRBV24-1,TRBJ2-6,.,.,CATSDGHSSGANVLTF,TGTGCCACCAGTGATGGCCACAGCTCTGGGGCCAACGTCCTGACTTTC
TRBV4-1,TRBJ1-2,once,TRBD1,CASSQPRDRVTNYGYTF,TGCGCCAGCAGCCAACCGCGGGACAGGGTAACTAACTATGGCTACACCTTC
TRBV6-6,TRBJ2-7,.,TRBD2,CASTASGSSYEQYF,TGTGCCAGCACCGCTAGCGGGAGCTCCTACGAGCAGTACTTC
TRBV5-4,TRBJ2-3,.,.,CAHGGRATDTQYF,TGTGCCCATGGGGGCAGGGCTACAGATACGCAGTATTTT
TRBV2,TRBJ2-4,.,.,CASRANDRPKNIQYF,TGTGCCAGCAGAGCGAACGACAGACCCAAAAACATTCAGTACTTC
TRBV12-5,TRBJ2-3,.,.,CASGLDRVTSTDTQYF,TGTGCTAGTGGTTTGGACCGCGTGACTAGCACAGATACGCAGTATTTT
TRBV5-4,TRBJ1-4,.,TRBD1,CATSTRVQGTDNEKLFF,TGTGCCACCTCCACGAGGGTACAGGGGACAGATAATGAAAAACTGTTTTTT
TRBV5-4,TRBJ2-2,.,.,CASSPGYTNTGELFF,TGTGCCAGCAGCCCGGGGTACACGAACACCGGGGAGCTGTTTTTT
TRBV30,TRBJ1-6,.,TRBD1,CAWGQGGSPLHF,TGTGCCTGGGGACAGGGAGGTTCACCCCTCCACTTT
TRBV30,TRBJ1-1,.,.,CAWRPWGTPNTEAFF,TGTGCCTGGAGACCCTGGGGCACACCGAACACTGAAGCTTTCTTT
TRBV30,TRBJ1-6,.,TRBD1,CAWSLGQGGNSPLHF,TGTGCCTGGAGTCTCGGACAGGGAGGAAATTCACCCCTCCACTTT
TRBV29-1,TRBJ1-1,.,.,CSVVYTGNTEAFF,TGCAGCGTTGTATACACAGGGAACACTGAAGCTTTCTTT
TRBV5-5,TRBJ2-5,.,TRBD1,CASSRDRGRVGVETQYF,TGTGCCAGCAGCCGGGACAGGGGAAGAGTGGGGGTCGAGACCCAGTACTTC
TRBV6-1,TRBJ1-3,.,TRBD1,CASSEGTGAFGNTIYF,TGTGCCAGCAGTGAGGGGACAGGGGCATTCGGAAACACCATATATTTT
TRBV7-7,TRBJ2-1,.,TRBD1,CASSLDRGNEQFF,TGTGCTAGCAGCCTCGACAGGGGCAATGAGCAGTTCTTC
TRBV5-1,TRBJ1-3,.,.,CASSLGQEPSGNTIYF,TGCGCCAGCAGCTTGGGACAGGAACCGTCTGGAAACACCATATATTTT
TRBV15,TRBJ2-7,.,TRBD1,CATTDFPGTDTYEQYF,TGTGCCACCACCGATTTCCCCGGGACAGATACCTACGAGCAGTACTTC
TRBV6-5,TRBJ2-7,.,TRBD2,CASSPLAGISYEQYF,TGTGCCAGCAGTCCTCTAGCGGGGATATCCTACGAGCAGTACTTC
TRBV12-3/TRBV12-4,TRBJ2-7,few,.,CASSYTGSYEQYF,TGTGCCAGCAGTTATACAGGCTCCTACGAGCAGTACTTC
TRBV6-4,TRBJ1-6,.,.,CASSDSIGARSPLHF,TGTGCCAGCAGTGACTCGATAGGGGCTAGGTCACCCCTCCACTTT